Included here is one TCR beta chain sequence, with context. The data belong to a study of blood T cell repertoires in COVID-19. Background on the study: Sites across the United States, Italy and Spain contributed samples from acute and convalescent COVID-19. The analysed material was cDNA or gDNA that came from T cells, B-cell-depleted T cells, or PBMCs.

Original data processing: Researchers report that nucleated cell counts were estimated from reference gene primer amplification. The table came from immunoSEQ multiplex PCR; TCRdb's copy has only in-frame clones and leaves some out. The V and J calls and clone size were taken over from that table, and D and trimming were inferred from the DNA. Among over 150,000 clones listed, more than 75% were seen once. V shed 0 bases, J shed 0 bases, and the junction held 9 bases outside the gene matches. The CDR3 is 21 residues long. In germline, CDR1 is SGHRS, CDR2 YFSETQ. The participants were between about 18 and 90 years old and came from some 23 US areas.

V and J are TRBV5-1 and TRBJ2-2, with 15 bases that match TRBD2. Sequenced: PBMCs or T cells enriched from blood (not recorded which). The clonotype was recovered from a woman aged 45-65 years who had recovered from COVID-19. The CDR3 DNA is TGCGCCAGCAGCTTGGTAGCTGTGGGACTAGCGGGAGGCTCGAACACCGGGGAGCTGTTTTTT. Residues: CASSLVAVGLAGGSNTGELFF. Using reference TRBV5-1 and TRBJ2-2 for the parts outside the CDR3, the full variable domain is KAGVTQTPRYLIKTRGQQVTLSCSPISGHRSVSWYQQTPGQGLQFLFEYFSETQRNKGNFPGRFSGRQFSNSRSEMNVSTLELGDSALYLCASSLVAVGLAGGSNTGELFFGEGSRLTVL.